The 32 T cell receptor beta chains reported below all come from one sample, sequenced in a study of T cells after somatic rescue of genetic block. Generated by immunoSEQ multiplex PCR, the TCRdb table keeps only in-frame clones and is missing some. The sample consists of over 55,000 clones, about 90% of them appearing once. The sample was peripheral blood mononuclear cells (PBMCs). These receptors were taken from a man between 40 and 49 years old.

CDR3 in amino acids: CASSYAGTDTQYF. CDR3 in DNA: TGTGCCAGCAGTTATGCCGGCACAGATACGCAGTATTTT. The chain joins TRBV6-5 to TRBJ2-3; D is undetermined. This CDR3 has 13 residues. The V and J ends lost 3 bases and 1 base respectively, with 5 bases between them. Germline-derived CDR1 and CDR2 are MNHEY and SVGAGI.

The chain joins TRBV5-4 to TRBJ2-1; unclear D gene. CDR3 length: 13 residues. V lost 4 bases, J lost 7 bases, and 12 bases lay in between. The germline gives CDR1 SGHNT, CDR2 YYREEE (reference sequence). CDR3 nucleotide sequence: TGTGCCAGCAGCCCCGATACCTCGAATGAGCAGTTCTTC. Its protein product is CASSPDTSNEQFF.

V usage is TRBV2 and J usage is TRBJ2-3; TRBD1 matches at 10 bases. Germline loops: CDR1 SNHLY, CDR2 FYNNEI. The CDR3 runs 15 residues. The J segment lost 1 base and the V segment lost 7 bases, leaving 5 bases of the junction unmatched. CDR3 nucleotides: TGTGCCAGCACTTCGGGACAGGGGCGCACAGATACGCAGTATTTT. This codes for CASTSGQGRTDTQYF.

The rearrangement links TRBV2 to TRBJ2-1; 10 bases match TRBD2. Per germline, CDR1 SNHLY and CDR2 FYNNEI. V gave up 7 bases and J gave up 3 bases; unmatched junction bases: 12. This CDR3 comprises 17 residues. CDR3 bases: TGTGCCAGCATCGCTCTAGCGGGAGAAGGGGACTACAATGAGCAGTTCTTC. It encodes CASIALAGEGDYNEQFF.

This chain links TRBV5-4 with TRBJ2-1; D is tentatively TRBD1 or TRBD2 (6 bases each). Trimming stripped 2 bases from V and 2 bases from J, with 11 bases between. This CDR3 contains 15 residues. CDR1 is SGHNT, CDR2 YYREEE, per germline (reference sequence). The CDR3 sequence: CASSFGGAPYNEQFF. CDR3 bases: TGTGCCAGCAGCTTCGGGGGCGCTCCCTACAATGAGCAGTTCTTC.

The chain carries TRBV6-1 and TRBJ1-5; D remains ambiguous. Germline CDR1 reads MNHNS; CDR2 reads SASEGT. V lost 6 bases to trimming and J lost 3 bases, with 12 bases between them. CDR3 length: 14 amino acids. DNA of the CDR3: TGTGCCAGCAGCCCTAACTGGGTCAATCAGCCCCAGCATTTT. This gives the protein CASSPNWVNQPQHF.

The rearrangement uses TRBV13 and TRBJ2-7; the D is unclear. The V and J ends lost 5 bases and 0 bases respectively, with 14 bases between them. This CDR3 comprises 15 residues. Germline CDR1 is PRHDT and CDR2 is FYEKMQ (reference sequence). The CDR3 is CASSPGLGASYEQYF. CDR3 sequence (DNA): TGTGCCAGCAGCCCCGGTCTAGGTGCCTCCTACGAGCAGTACTTC.

This sequence joins TRBV19 and TRBJ1-5, with D tentatively TRBD1 (6 bases). V lost 1 base to trimming and J lost 4 bases, with 8 bases between them. This CDR3 is 14 amino acids long. Germline V gene sequence: CDR1 LNHDA, CDR2 SQIVND (reference sequence). CDR3 nucleotide sequence: TGTGCCAGTAGTATAGGGACAGCTAATCAGCCCCAGCATTTT. This sequence encodes CASSIGTANQPQHF.

V gene TRBV6-5 combines with J gene TRBJ2-5; no clear D gene. The germline CDR1 and CDR2 sequences are MNHEY and SVGAGI. CDR3 length equals 15 residues. Trimming took off 5 bases at V and 0 bases at J, with 13 bases between the two ends. As DNA, the CDR3 is TGTGCCAGCAGTCCCCTCAGTGCGTACCAAGAGACCCAGTACTTC. Translation gives CASSPLSAYQETQYF.

The rearrangement uses TRBV19 and TRBJ1-1; 7 nucleotides line up with TRBD1. The CDR3 is made up of 13 amino acids. Looked up from germline, CDR1 is LNHDA and CDR2 is SQIVND (reference sequence). The J segment lost 1 base and the V segment lost 8 bases, leaving 4 bases of the junction unmatched. Here the CDR3 DNA reads TGTGCCAGTGAGGGACAGACGAACACTGAAGCTTTCTTT. As protein: CASEGQTNTEAFF.

V usage is TRBV28 and J usage is TRBJ2-7; D uncertain. Germline V gene data show CDR1 as MDHEN and CDR2 as SYDVKM. V was pared by 4 bases and J by 2 bases, with 15 bases between. This CDR3 comprises 15 residues. The CDR3, as DNA: TGTGCCAGCAGTTCTACAGCCGTTTGGGCCTACGAGCAGTACTTC. It encodes CASSSTAVWAYEQYF. Looking up the rest from reference TRBV28 and TRBJ2-7 gives the full variable domain: DVKVTQSSRYLVKRTGEKVFLECVQDMDHENMFWYRQDPGLGLRLIYFSYDVKMKEKGDIPEGYSVSREKKERFSLILESASTNQTSMYLCASSSTAVWAYEQYFGPGTRLTVT.

The chain combines TRBV4-1 with TRBJ1-4; a weak D match, TRBD1 (6 bases). Germline CDR1 MGHRA, CDR2 YSYEKL. V lost 4 bases to trimming and J lost 5 bases, with 17 bases between them. CDR3 size: 16 residues. The CDR3 DNA sequence: TGCGCCAGCAGCCCTGGGACACGTAGGGGAAATGAAAAACTGTTTTTT. As protein: CASSPGTRRGNEKLFF.

The gene calls are TRBV6-6 and TRBJ1-5; TRBD1 matches 8 bases. CDR3 size: 14 residues. The V gene's germline CDR1 is MNHNY and CDR2 SVGAGI (reference sequence). J gave up 8 bases and V 2 bases, and 5 bases lay outside the gene matches. The CDR3 DNA is TGTGCCAGCAGTTACCGACAGGGGTCGGAGCCCCAGCATTTT. The encoded protein is CASSYRQGSEPQHF.

This clone was counted once. This sequence joins TRBV4-1 and TRBJ1-2; no definite D call. CDR1 MGHRA and CDR2 YSYEKL come from the germline V gene. V lost 0 bases and J lost 2, with 7 bases in between. The CDR3 is 14 residues long. Written as DNA, the CDR3 is TGCGCCAGCAGCCAAGAACACAGCAACTATGGCTACACCTTC. Translated: CASSQEHSNYGYTF.

This clone has more than one count but fewer than ten. The CDR3 loop reads CASSDEGYQPQHF. CDR3 in DNA: TGTGCCAGCAGTGATGAGGGGTACCAGCCCCAGCATTTT. V and J are TRBV6-1 and TRBJ1-5, with a tentative D call TRBD1 (5 bases). V was pared by 3 bases and J by 7 bases, with 10 bases between. Germline V gives CDR1 MNHNS, CDR2 SASEGT. This CDR3 has 13 amino acids.

This clone was seen only once. This chain connects TRBV7-9 to TRBJ2-2; D is possibly TRBD1 (5 bases). This CDR3 is 14 amino acids long. V dropped 4 bases and J dropped 4 bases, with 10 bases sitting between them. The germline CDR1 and CDR2 sequences are SEHNR and FQNEAQ (reference sequence). The CDR3 DNA is TGTGCCAGCAGCTCCGGACATCTCACCGGGGAGCTGTTTTTT. Encoded protein: CASSSGHLTGELFF. Using reference TRBV7-9 and TRBJ2-2 for the parts outside the CDR3, the full variable domain is DTGVSQNPRHKITKRGQNVTFRCDPISEHNRLYWYRQTLGQGPEFLTYFQNEAQLEKSRLLSDRFSAERPKGSFSTLEIQRTEQGDSAMYLCASSSGHLTGELFFGEGSRLTVL.

V and J are TRBV19 and TRBJ1-1; D is possibly TRBD1 (5 bases). Germline CDR1 reads LNHDA; CDR2 reads SQIVND (reference sequence). The V end lost 7 bases, the J end lost 5 bases, and 20 bases lay between the germline ends. The CDR3 totals 15 residues. The CDR3 region has the DNA TGTGCCAGTAACACCGGACGGACAAGAAGGACTGAAGCTTTCTTT. Translating it yields CASNTGRTRRTEAFF. The entire variable domain, with the rest obtained from reference TRBV19 and TRBJ1-1, is as follows: DGGITQSPKYLFRKEGQNVTLSCEQNLNHDAMYWYRQDPGQGLRLIYYSQIVNDFQKGDIAEGYSVSREKKESFPLTVTSAQKNPTAFYLCASNTGRTRRTEAFFGQGTRLTVV.

V is TRBV2 and J is TRBJ2-5; D not certain. V lost 8 bases, J lost 0 bases, and 13 bases lay in between. Germline assignment: CDR1 SNHLY and CDR2 FYNNEI. This CDR3 has 14 amino acids. The CDR3 region has the DNA TGTGCCAGCGACGGAGACCGGTACCAAGAGACCCAGTACTTC. This sequence encodes CASDGDRYQETQYF.

The V gene is TRBV2, the J gene TRBJ1-2; 7 bases align to TRBD1. V lost 7 bases, J lost 8 bases, and 7 bases stayed unmatched. This CDR3 has 12 amino acids. CDR1 is SNHLY, CDR2 FYNNEI, per germline. CDR3: CASTRTGNGYTF. DNA for the CDR3: TGTGCCAGCACTCGGACAGGAAACGGCTACACCTTC.

This clone has a single count. The chain links TRBV7-8 to TRBJ2-5; 9 nucleotides line up with TRBD1. The CDR3 has 17 residues. The ends lost 6 bases at V and 2 bases at J; junction bases unmatched: 13. CDR1 SGHVS and CDR2 FQNEAQ come from the germline V gene. CDR3 amino acids: CASRLVPGQGYQETQYF. The CDR3 DNA follows: TGTGCCAGCAGACTCGTTCCAGGACAGGGGTATCAAGAGACCCAGTACTTC.

The rearrangement uses TRBV9 and TRBJ1-5; D gene unclear. Germline loops: CDR1 SGDLS, CDR2 YYNGEE. Trimming cost V 0 bases and J 7 bases, with 2 bases left between them. The CDR3 runs 11 residues. The CDR3 sequence is CASSVAQPQHF. CDR3 bases: TGTGCCAGCAGCGTAGCCCAGCCCCAGCATTTT.

The chain uses TRBV15 and TRBJ1-1; D is unclear. Per the germline V gene, CDR1 is LNHNV and CDR2 is YYDKDF (reference sequence). V lost 0 bases, J lost 6 bases, and 17 bases lay in between. This CDR3 has 16 amino acids. CDR3 DNA sequence: TGTGCCACCAGCAGAGATCTTGCGGACGGGAGCCCTGAAGCTTTCTTT. Amino acid sequence: CATSRDLADGSPEAFF.

This rearrangement joins TRBV5-5 to TRBJ2-1; the match to TRBD2 covers 7 bases. The CDR3 is 13 amino acids. Germline V gene lookup returns CDR1 SGHKS and CDR2 YYEKEE (reference sequence). The V gene end was trimmed by 3 bases and the J gene end by 8 bases; junction bases not matched to a gene: 5. CDR3: CASSWEGSDEQFF. The CDR3 region has the DNA TGTGCCAGCAGCTGGGAGGGCAGTGATGAGCAGTTCTTC.

This clone has only a few counts. The CDR3 reads CATLAVLGAEAFF. The DNA of the CDR3 is TGTGCCACCCTAGCCGTACTGGGGGCTGAAGCTTTCTTT. V and J are TRBV27 and TRBJ1-1; possibly TRBD1 for D (5 bases). This CDR3 has 13 amino acids. Trimming left V 10 bases short and J 6 bases short, with 18 bases between. Germline-derived CDR1 and CDR2 are MNHEY and SMNVEV (reference sequence).

The chain uses TRBV9 and TRBJ2-7; a possible D gene is TRBD2 (5 bases). Trimming left V 6 bases short and J 4 bases short, with 20 bases between. The germline CDR1 and CDR2 sequences are SGDLS and YYNGEE. The length of the CDR3 is 15 residues. The CDR3 coding sequence is TGTGCCAGCACCCGAGGGAGCGACACTCGTTACGAGCAGTACTTC. Its protein product is CASTRGSDTRYEQYF.

This clone was seen more than once but under ten times. This sequence joins TRBV5-8 and TRBJ2-1; 8 positions match TRBD2. Trimming removed 4 bases from V and 4 bases from J; junction bases left unmatched: 7. CDR3 length: 15 residues. Germline loops: CDR1 SGHTS, CDR2 YDEGEE. CDR3 DNA sequence: TGTGCCAGCAGCCCCGGGACTAGAAAATACAATGAGCAGTTCTTC. It is translated as CASSPGTRKYNEQFF.

This clone was seen only once. This sequence joins TRBV5-4 and TRBJ2-2, with 16 bases lining up with TRBD2. This CDR3 region has 16 residues. V trimming: 4 bases; J trimming: 8 bases; junction bases outside the gene matches: 5. Germline-derived CDR1 and CDR2 are SGHNT and YYREEE (reference sequence). The CDR3 nucleotides read TGTGCCAGCAGCCCGGGGACTAGCGGGAGGGGAGGGGAGCTGTTTTTT. Its protein is CASSPGTSGRGGELFF.

The rearrangement joins TRBV7-9 to TRBJ2-1; D tentatively reads TRBD1 or TRBD2 (5 bases each). The CDR3 contains 17 residues. The V gene lost 5 bases and the J gene lost 6 bases, with 23 bases spanning the gap. The germline gives CDR1 SEHNR, CDR2 FQNEAQ (reference sequence). This chain's CDR3 is CASSHQPRGARGNEQFF. The CDR3 DNA reads TGTGCCAGCAGCCACCAGCCGCGCGGCGCGAGGGGCAATGAGCAGTTCTTC.

The chain links TRBV19 to TRBJ1-1; possible D gene TRBD1, 6 bases. The V gene's germline CDR1 is LNHDA and CDR2 SQIVND (reference sequence). This CDR3 is built from 14 residues. V lost 6 bases to trimming and J lost 4 bases, with 15 bases between them. Written as DNA, the CDR3 is TGTGCCAGTAGCTACAGGTCAGGGGTCACTGAAGCTTTCTTT. As protein: CASSYRSGVTEAFF.

This CDR3 is CASSFTGTGNTEAFF. CDR3 DNA sequence: TGTGCCAGCAGTTTCACCGGGACTGGGAACACTGAAGCTTTCTTT. This chain links TRBV28 with TRBJ1-1, with D possibly TRBD1 on 5 matching bases. The CDR3 runs to 15 residues. The V and J ends lost 3 bases and 1 base respectively, with 12 bases between them. Germline CDR1 MDHEN, CDR2 SYDVKM.

V usage is TRBV7-2 and J usage is TRBJ2-3; D remains unclear. From germline, CDR1 is SGHTA and CDR2 FQGNSA. CDR3 length: 13 amino acids. V was clipped by 3 bases and J by 5 bases, with 9 bases between them. The CDR3 nucleotides read TGTGCCAGCAGCTTTAGTGTCGGAGATACGCAGTATTTT. As protein: CASSFSVGDTQYF.

V gene TRBV18 combines with J gene TRBJ2-7; TRBD1 matches 7 bases. The CDR3 has 16 amino acids. V dropped 3 bases and J dropped 3; count of bases not matched to a gene: 11. Germline V gives CDR1 KGHSH, CDR2 LQKENI. The CDR3 here is CASSPRQGDGGYEQYF. The CDR3 DNA is TGTGCCAGCTCACCGCGACAGGGAGATGGGGGCTACGAGCAGTACTTC.